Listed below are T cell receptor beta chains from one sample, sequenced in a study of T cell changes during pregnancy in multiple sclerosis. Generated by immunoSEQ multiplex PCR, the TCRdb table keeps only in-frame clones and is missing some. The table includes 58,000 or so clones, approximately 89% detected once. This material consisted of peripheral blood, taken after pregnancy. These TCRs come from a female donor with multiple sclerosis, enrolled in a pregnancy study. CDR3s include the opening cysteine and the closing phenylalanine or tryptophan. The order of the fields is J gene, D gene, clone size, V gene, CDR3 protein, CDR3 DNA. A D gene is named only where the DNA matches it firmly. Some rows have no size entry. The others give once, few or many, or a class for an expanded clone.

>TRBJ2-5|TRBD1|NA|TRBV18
CASSPPGQQETQYF
TGTGCCAGCTCACCACCGGGACAGCAAGAGACCCAGTACTTC
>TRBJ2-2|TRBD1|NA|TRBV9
CASSPQGVGWTGELFF
TGTGCCAGCAGCCCCCAGGGGGTGGGGTGGACCGGGGAGCTGTTTTTT
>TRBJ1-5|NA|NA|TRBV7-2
CASSLAVGGYQPQHF
TGTGCCAGCAGCTTAGCTGTGGGAGGGTATCAGCCCCAGCATTTT
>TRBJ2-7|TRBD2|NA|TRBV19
CASSPRLAGAPRAYEQYF
TGTGCCAGTAGTCCCCGACTAGCGGGGGCCCCCCGCGCCTACGAGCAGTACTTC
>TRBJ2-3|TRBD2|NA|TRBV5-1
CASSLRTSGDGDTQYF
TGCGCCAGCAGCCTGCGGACTAGCGGGGATGGGGATACGCAGTATTTT
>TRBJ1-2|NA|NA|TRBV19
CASSIDGENYGYTF
TGTGCCAGTAGTATTGATGGGGAGAACTATGGCTACACCTTC
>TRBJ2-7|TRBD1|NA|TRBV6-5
CASSYGQGGVYEQYF
TGTGCCAGCAGTTACGGACAGGGTGGGGTCTACGAGCAGTACTTC
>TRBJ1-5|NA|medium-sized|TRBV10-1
CAKHGAYSNQPQHF
TGCGCAAAGCACGGAGCTTATAGCAATCAGCCCCAGCATTTT
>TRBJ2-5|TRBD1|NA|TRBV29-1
CSVEKGQGVKTQYF
TGCAGCGTTGAAAAGGGACAGGGGGTGAAGACCCAGTACTTC
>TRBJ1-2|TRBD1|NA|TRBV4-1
CASSQVGTGYGYTF
TGCGCCAGCAGCCAAGTCGGGACAGGGTATGGCTACACCTTC
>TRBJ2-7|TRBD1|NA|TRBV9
CASSPRQGAGYEQYF
TGTGCCAGCAGCCCCCGACAGGGGGCGGGGTACGAGCAGTACTTC
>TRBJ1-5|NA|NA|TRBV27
CASSLGGQGIGYQPQHF
TGTGCCAGCAGTTTGGGGGGGCAGGGAATAGGGTATCAGCCCCAGCATTTT
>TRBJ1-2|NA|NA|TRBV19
CASSISRGVYGYTF
TGTGCCAGTAGTATCTCCAGGGGAGTTTATGGCTACACCTTC
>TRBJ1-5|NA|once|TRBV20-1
CSANDGVTQHF
TGCAGTGCCAATGACGGGGTGACCCAGCATTTT
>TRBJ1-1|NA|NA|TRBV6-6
CASSYPPTGHQTEAFF
TGTGCCAGCAGTTACCCACCGACAGGTCATCAGACTGAAGCTTTCTTT
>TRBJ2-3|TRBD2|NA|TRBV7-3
CASSLAGGRSDTQYF
TGTGCCAGCAGCTTGGCGGGGGGCAGGTCAGATACGCAGTATTTT
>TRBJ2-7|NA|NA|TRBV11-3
CASSHERSDEQYF
TGTGCCAGCAGCCACGAGAGGTCGGACGAGCAGTACTTC